The clone carrying this TCR beta chain was seen at least ten times. The entry originates in a study of blood T cell repertoires in COVID-19. Study as a whole: The samples span acute and convalescent COVID-19 from the United States, Italy and Spain.

How the authors handled the data: Cell counts per sample came from amplifying reference gene primers. Assay used: immunoSEQ multiplex PCR; TCRdb lists only in-frame clones, some missing. Clone size and the V and J calls come from that table; the DNA yielded D and trimming. The table lists under 95,000 clones, around 87% of them singletons, with approximately 5% in the top ten. This TCR derives from a woman aged 80 or over with acute or convalescent COVID-19. The sample comprised peripheral blood.

This chain's CDR3 is CASSLGTSGEQYF. DNA for the CDR3: TGTGCCAGCAGCCTTGGGACTAGCGGGGAGCAGTACTTC. The V and J genes are TRBV11-3 and TRBJ2-7; 12 bases line up with TRBD2. The CDR3 sequence is 13 residues long. The germline V gene encodes CDR1 SGHNT and CDR2 YENEEA. J lost 7 bases, V lost 5 bases, and 3 bases had no gene match.